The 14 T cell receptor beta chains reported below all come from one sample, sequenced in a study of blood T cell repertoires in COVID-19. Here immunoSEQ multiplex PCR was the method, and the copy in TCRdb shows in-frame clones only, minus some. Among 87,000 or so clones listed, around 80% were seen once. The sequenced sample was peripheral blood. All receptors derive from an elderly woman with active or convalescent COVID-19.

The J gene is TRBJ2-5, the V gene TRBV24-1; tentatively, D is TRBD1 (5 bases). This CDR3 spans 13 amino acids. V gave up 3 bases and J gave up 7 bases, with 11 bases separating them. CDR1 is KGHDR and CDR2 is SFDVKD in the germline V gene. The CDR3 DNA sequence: TGTGCCACCAGTGATCCAGGGTTCGGGACCCAGTACTTC. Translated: CATSDPGFGTQYF.

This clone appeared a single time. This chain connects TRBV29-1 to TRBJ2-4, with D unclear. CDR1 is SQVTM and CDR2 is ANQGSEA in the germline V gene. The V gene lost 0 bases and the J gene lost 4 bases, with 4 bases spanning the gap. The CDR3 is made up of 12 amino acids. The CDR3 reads CSVEDMKNIQYF. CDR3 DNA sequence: TGCAGCGTTGAAGATATGAAAAACATTCAGTACTTC.

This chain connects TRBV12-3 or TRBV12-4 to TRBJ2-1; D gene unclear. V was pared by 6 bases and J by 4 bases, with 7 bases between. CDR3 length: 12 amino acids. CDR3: CASSETYNEQFF. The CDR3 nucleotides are TGTGCCAGCAGCGAGACATACAATGAGCAGTTCTTC.

CDR3 nucleotides: TGTGCCAGCAGTTACTCGAGGGACAGGGTTTACTTC. Protein product: CASSYSRDRVYF. The genes are TRBV6-6 and TRBJ2-7; TRBD1 aligns across 9 bases. Trimming at V came to 0 bases and at J to 13 bases, leaving 4 bases not matched to a gene. The CDR3 is 12 amino acids. Germline V CDR1 and CDR2: MNHNY, SVGAGI (reference sequence).

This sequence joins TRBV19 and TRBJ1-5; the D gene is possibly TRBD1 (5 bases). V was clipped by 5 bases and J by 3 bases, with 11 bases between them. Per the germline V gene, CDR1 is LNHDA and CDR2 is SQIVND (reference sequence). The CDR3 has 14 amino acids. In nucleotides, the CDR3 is TGTGCCAGTAGTCTATCGACAGACAATCAGCCCCAGCATTTT. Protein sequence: CASSLSTDNQPQHF.

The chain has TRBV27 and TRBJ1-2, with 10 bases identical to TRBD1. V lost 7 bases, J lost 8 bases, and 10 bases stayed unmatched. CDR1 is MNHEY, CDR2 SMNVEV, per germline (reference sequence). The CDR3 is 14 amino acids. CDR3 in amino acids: CASTSGTGVYGYTF. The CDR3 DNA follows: TGTGCCAGCACCTCCGGGACAGGGGTTTACGGCTACACCTTC.

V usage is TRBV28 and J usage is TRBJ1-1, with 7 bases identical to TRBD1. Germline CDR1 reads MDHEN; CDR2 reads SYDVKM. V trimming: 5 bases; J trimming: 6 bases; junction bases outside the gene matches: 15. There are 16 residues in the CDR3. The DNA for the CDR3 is TGTGCCAGCAGTGCCTACCGACAGGGTAGTAGGGCTGAAGCTTTCTTT. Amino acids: CASSAYRQGSRAEAFF.

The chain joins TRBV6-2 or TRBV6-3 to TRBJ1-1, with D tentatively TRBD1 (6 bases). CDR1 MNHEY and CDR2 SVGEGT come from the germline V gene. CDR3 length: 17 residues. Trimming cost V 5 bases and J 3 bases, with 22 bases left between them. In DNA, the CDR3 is TGTGCCAGCAGTCGTATACAGGGAATGGCTAGGGACACTGAAGCTTTCTTT. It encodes CASSRIQGMARDTEAFF.

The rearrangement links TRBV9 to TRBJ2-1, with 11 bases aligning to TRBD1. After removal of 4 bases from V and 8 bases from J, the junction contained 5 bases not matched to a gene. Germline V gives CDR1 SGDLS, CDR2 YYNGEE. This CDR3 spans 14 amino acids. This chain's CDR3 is CASSRTGGIDEQFF. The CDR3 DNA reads TGTGCCAGCAGCCGGACAGGGGGCATAGATGAGCAGTTCTTC.

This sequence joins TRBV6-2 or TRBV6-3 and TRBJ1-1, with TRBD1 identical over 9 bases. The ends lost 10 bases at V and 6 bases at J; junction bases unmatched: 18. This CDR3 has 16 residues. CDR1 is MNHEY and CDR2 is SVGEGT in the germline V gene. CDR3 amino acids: CATTPVTGGEGAEAFF. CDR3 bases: TGTGCCACCACCCCCGTCACAGGGGGCGAAGGCGCTGAAGCTTTCTTT.

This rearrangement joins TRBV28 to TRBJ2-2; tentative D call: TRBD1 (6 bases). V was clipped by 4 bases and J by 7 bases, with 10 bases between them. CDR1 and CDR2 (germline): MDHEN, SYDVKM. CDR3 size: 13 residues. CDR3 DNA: TGTGCCAGCAGTTCAACAGGGCGCGGGGAGCTGTTTTTT. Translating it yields CASSSTGRGELFF.

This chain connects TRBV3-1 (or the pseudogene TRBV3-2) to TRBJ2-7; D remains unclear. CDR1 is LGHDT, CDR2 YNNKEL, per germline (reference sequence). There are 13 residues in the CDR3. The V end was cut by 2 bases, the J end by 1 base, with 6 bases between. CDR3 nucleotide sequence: TGTGCCAGCAGCCAATTGGCATCCTACGAGCAGTACTTC. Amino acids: CASSQLASYEQYF.

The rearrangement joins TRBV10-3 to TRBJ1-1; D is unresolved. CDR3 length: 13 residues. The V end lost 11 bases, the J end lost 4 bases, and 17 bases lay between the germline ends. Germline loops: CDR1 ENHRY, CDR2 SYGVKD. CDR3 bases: TGTGCCGCCCGGATCCCGGAGGGCACTGAAGCTTTCTTT. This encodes CAARIPEGTEAFF.

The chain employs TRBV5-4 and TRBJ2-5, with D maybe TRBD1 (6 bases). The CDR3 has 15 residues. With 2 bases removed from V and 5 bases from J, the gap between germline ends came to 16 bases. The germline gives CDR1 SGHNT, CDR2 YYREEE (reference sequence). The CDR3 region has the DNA TGTGCCAGCAGCTTTCCCGGGTCTCAGGGGGAGACCCAGTACTTC. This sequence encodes CASSFPGSQGETQYF.